The rows below give T cell receptor beta chains drawn from one sample of a study of human T cells and chemical hapten exposure. TCRdb independently ran MiXCR on the RACE reads; one entry per CDR3 protein. The sample includes about 49,000 distinct CDR3 sequences, around a tenth of them seen just once. This specimen consisted of whole blood, obtained in connection with sensitization to the hapten diphenylcyclopropenone (DPC). All receptors derive from a woman between 45 and 60 years old with alopecia areata. Some clones in this sample may be carry-over from other donors' samples. Both conserved end residues are part of each CDR3. Fields, in order: J gene, D gene, V gene, clone size, CDR3 DNA, CDR3 protein. D genes are given only for firm matches. Expanded clones get a size class; other rows say once, few or many, or leave the size out.

>TRBJ2-5|TRBD2|TRBV7-2|many
TGTGCCAGCAGCCCGGGGACTAGCAAAGAGACCCAGTACTTC
CASSPGTSKETQYF
>TRBJ2-1|-|TRBV5-1|-
TGCGCCAGCAGCTTGGCCCCTTTTGAGCAGTTCTTC
CASSLAPFEQFF
>TRBJ2-5|-|TRBV7-2|few
TGTGCCAGCAGTACCCCGACAGGCCAAGAGACCCAGTACTTC
CASSTPTGQETQYF
>TRBJ1-3|-|TRBV28|many
TGTGCCAGCAGTTTTGCTGGGGCGCGGGGAAACACCATATATTTT
CASSFAGARGNTIYF
>TRBJ1-1|TRBD1|TRBV20-1|many
TGCAGTGCTAGACAGGGGGGGATGAACACTGAAGCTTTCTTT
CSARQGGMNTEAFF
>TRBJ1-1|-|TRBV15|many
TGTGCCACCAGCAGAGGTGGAGGGACGTTCTTTCCCGGAAACACTGAAGCTTTCTTT
CATSRGGGTFFPGNTEAFF
>TRBJ1-5|-|TRBV19|many
TGTGCCAGTAGTATTAGACCCCTTCGACAGACCAATCAGCCCCAGCATTTT
CASSIRPLRQTNQPQHF
>TRBJ2-1|TRBD2|TRBV5-1|-
TGCGCCAGCAGCATTGGACTAGCCAAGCAGTTCTTC
CASSIGLAKQFF
>TRBJ1-2|TRBD1|TRBV20-1|many
TGCAGTGCTACCGCCTCAGGGGGCTATGGCTACACCTTC
CSATASGGYGYTF
>TRBJ1-2|-|TRBV5-4|many
TGTGCCAGCAGCACATCCGGGATCACCTATGGCTACACCTTC
CASSTSGITYGYTF
>TRBJ2-3|-|TRBV20-1|-
TGCAGTGCTAGAGATATCGGGGGCGACACGGGAACGCAGTATTTT
CSARDIGGDTGTQYF
>TRBJ2-1|TRBD1|TRBV29-1|many
TGCAGCGTTGAAGTAGGGACAGGGATAGGGAATGAGCAGTTCTTC
CSVEVGTGIGNEQFF
>TRBJ2-7|TRBD2|TRBV3-1|many
TGTGCCAGCAGCCAGGTCGACAGCGGGAGTTTCTACGAGCAGTACTTC
CASSQVDSGSFYEQYF
>TRBJ2-5|TRBD1|TRBV19|-
TGTGCCAGTAGTGGGACAGGTCAAGAGACCCAGTACTTC
CASSGTGQETQYF
>TRBJ1-5|-|TRBV12-3/TRBV12-4|many
TGTGCCAGCAGTCCCCAAGCGGACGGAAGCAATCAGCCCCAGCATTTT
CASSPQADGSNQPQHF
>TRBJ1-2|TRBD1|TRBV18|many
TGTGCCAGCTCAACTGGACAGGGGGTTTATGGCTACACCTTC
CASSTGQGVYGYTF
>TRBJ1-1|-|TRBV3-1|few
TGTGCCAGCAGCCGGGGAGGAGGGGGGAGCACTGAAGCTTTCTTT
CASSRGGGGSTEAFF
>TRBJ2-2|-|TRBV6-5|many
TGTGCCAGCAGTCCTCGGACCGGTCGGGGCACCGGGGAGCTGTTTTTT
CASSPRTGRGTGELFF
>TRBJ2-7|-|TRBV12-3/TRBV12-4|-
TGTGCCAGCAGTAAGTCGCTGGGGTCCCCTTACGAGCAGTACTTC
CASSKSLGSPYEQYF
>TRBJ1-6|-|TRBV20-1|many
TGCAGTGCCAGGAGGGGGGGGAGCTCCTATAATTCACCCCTCCACTTT
CSARRGGSSYNSPLHF
>TRBJ1-2|-|TRBV3-1|many
TGTGCCAGCAGCCAAGTGGGTCGGCTAAAAGGGGATGGCTACACCTTC
CASSQVGRLKGDGYTF
>TRBJ1-6|-|TRBV6-5|-
TGTGCCAGCAGTATGGGAGGGTCTGGTTCACCCCTCCACTTT
CASSMGGSGSPLHF
>TRBJ2-3|TRBD2|TRBV30|-
TGTGCCTGGAGTGTCGGACTAGCGGGCACAGATACGCAGTATTTT
CAWSVGLAGTDTQYF
>TRBJ1-2|TRBD1|TRBV5-6|many
TGTGCCAGCAGCTTGGGGACAGGGGTCCGCCTAAACTATGGCTACACCTTC
CASSLGTGVRLNYGYTF
>TRBJ2-5|TRBD1|TRBV12-5|many
TGTGCTAGTGGTTTGGGGGGGACAGGCCAAGAGACCCAGTACTTC
CASGLGGTGQETQYF
>TRBJ2-5|-|TRBV14|many
TGTGCCAGCAGCCAAGGGAACGACTTGTTCCAAGAGACCCAGTACTTC
CASSQGNDLFQETQYF
>TRBJ1-3|-|TRBV20-1|many
TGCAGTGCTAGGGACTTACGCTCTGGAAACACCATATATTTT
CSARDLRSGNTIYF
>TRBJ1-1|-|TRBV12-3/TRBV12-4|many
TGTGCCAGCAGTTTGGAGGGGGATACTGAAGCTTTCTTT
CASSLEGDTEAFF
>TRBJ1-1|-|TRBV10-3|-
TGTGCCATCAGTGAGGTGGGAGAACCAGCTTTCTTT
CAISEVGEPAFF
>TRBJ1-5|TRBD1|TRBV20-1|many
TGCAGTGCTACGCGACAGGGGGACAATCAGCCCCAGCATTTT
CSATRQGDNQPQHF
>TRBJ2-5|TRBD2|TRBV18|few
TGTGCCAGCTCACTCAGCGGGAGAGCCCAAGAGACCCAGTACTTC
CASSLSGRAQETQYF
>TRBJ1-1|-|TRBV5-4|-
TGTGCCAGCAGTCCGACATTTGGAGTTGAAGCTTTCTTT
CASSPTFGVEAFF
>TRBJ1-5|TRBD1|TRBV30|many
TGTGCCTGGAGTGAAGGGGGCCTGTCCCCTGCTCAGCCCCAGCATTTT
CAWSEGGLSPAQPQHF
>TRBJ1-2|TRBD1|TRBV28|many
TGTGCCACCCTTACCGAGACAGGGGTTGGCTACACCTTC
CATLTETGVGYTF
>TRBJ1-5|TRBD1|TRBV7-2|many
TGTGCCAGCAGCTCCAGCGGGACAGGGGGTCATCAGCCCCAGCATTTT
CASSSSGTGGHQPQHF
>TRBJ1-2|-|TRBV15|many
TGTGCCACCAGCAGAGTGTCTTGGGGAGCCTTCTTTACTAACTATGGCTACACCTTC
CATSRVSWGAFFTNYGYTF
>TRBJ2-5|-|TRBV21-1|few
TGTGCCCCCGGGACAAGCTATTTACAAGAGACCCAGTACTTC
CAPGTSYLQETQYF
>TRBJ2-4|-|TRBV5-4|many
TGTGCCAGCAGCTTGGGAGGCAGATATGTAGCCAAAAACATTCAGTACTTC
CASSLGGRYVAKNIQYF
>TRBJ1-1|-|TRBV30|many
TGTGCCTGGAGTGCTCTGACCAGAGTCACTGAAGCTTTCTTT
CAWSALTRVTEAFF
>TRBJ2-3|-|TRBV21-1|-
TGTGCCAGCAGCCCCCATAAGGAGGGTGAAGATTGCACAGATACGCAGTATTTT
CASSPHKEGEDCTDTQYF
>TRBJ1-2|-|TRBV6-6|many
TGTGCCAGCAGTCGGACAGAAAACTATGGCTACACCTTC
CASSRTENYGYTF
>TRBJ1-1|TRBD1|TRBV29-1|few
TGCAGCACTACTTTTGCGGGACAGAAAGCTTTCTTT
CSTTFAGQKAFF
>TRBJ2-7|-|TRBV14|many
TGTGCCAGCAGCCCCACCCTGACTTGGCGCGAGCAGTACTTC
CASSPTLTWREQYF